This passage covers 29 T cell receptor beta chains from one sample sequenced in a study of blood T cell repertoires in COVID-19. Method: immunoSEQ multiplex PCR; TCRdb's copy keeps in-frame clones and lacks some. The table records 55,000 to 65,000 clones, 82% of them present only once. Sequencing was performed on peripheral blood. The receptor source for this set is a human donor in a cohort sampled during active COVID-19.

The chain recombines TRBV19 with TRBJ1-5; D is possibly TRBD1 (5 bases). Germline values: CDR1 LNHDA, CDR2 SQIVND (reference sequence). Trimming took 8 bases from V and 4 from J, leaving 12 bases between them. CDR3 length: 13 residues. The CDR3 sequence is CASGQGTNQPQHF. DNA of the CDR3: TGTGCCAGTGGTCAGGGTACAAATCAGCCCCAGCATTTT. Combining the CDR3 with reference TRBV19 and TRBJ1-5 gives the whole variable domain DGGITQSPKYLFRKEGQNVTLSCEQNLNHDAMYWYRQDPGQGLRLIYYSQIVNDFQKGDIAEGYSVSREKKESFPLTVTSAQKNPTAFYLCASGQGTNQPQHFGDGTRLSIL.

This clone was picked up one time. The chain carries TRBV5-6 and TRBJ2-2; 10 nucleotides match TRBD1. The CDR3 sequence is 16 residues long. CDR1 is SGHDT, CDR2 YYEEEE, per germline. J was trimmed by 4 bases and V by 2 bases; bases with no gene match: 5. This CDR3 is CASSFGTGESTGELFF. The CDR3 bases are TGTGCCAGCAGCTTCGGGACAGGGGAAAGCACCGGGGAGCTGTTTTTT.

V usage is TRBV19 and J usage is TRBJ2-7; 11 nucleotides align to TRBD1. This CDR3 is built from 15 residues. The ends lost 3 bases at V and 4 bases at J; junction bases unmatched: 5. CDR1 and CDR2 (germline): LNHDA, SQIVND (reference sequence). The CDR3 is CASSIGGQGVYEQYF. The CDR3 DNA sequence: TGTGCCAGTAGTATTGGGGGACAGGGGGTTTACGAGCAGTACTTC.

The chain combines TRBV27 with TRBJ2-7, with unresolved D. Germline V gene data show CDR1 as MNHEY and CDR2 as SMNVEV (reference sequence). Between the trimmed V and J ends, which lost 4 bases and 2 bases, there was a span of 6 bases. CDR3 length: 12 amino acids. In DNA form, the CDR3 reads TGTGCCAGCAGTTCCTATCCCTACGAGCAGTACTTC. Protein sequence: CASSSYPYEQYF.

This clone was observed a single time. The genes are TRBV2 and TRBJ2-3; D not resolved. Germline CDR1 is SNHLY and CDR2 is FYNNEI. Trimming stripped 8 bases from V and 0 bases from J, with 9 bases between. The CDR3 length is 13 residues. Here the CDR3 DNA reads TGTGCCAGCTGGTCCTATAGCACAGATACGCAGTATTTT. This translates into CASWSYSTDTQYF.

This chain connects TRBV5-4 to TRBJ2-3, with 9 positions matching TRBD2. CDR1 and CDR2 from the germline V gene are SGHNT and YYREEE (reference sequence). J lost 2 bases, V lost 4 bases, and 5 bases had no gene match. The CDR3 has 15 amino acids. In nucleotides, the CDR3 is TGTGCCAGCAGCCTCGGACTAGCGTACACAGATACGCAGTATTTT. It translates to CASSLGLAYTDTQYF.

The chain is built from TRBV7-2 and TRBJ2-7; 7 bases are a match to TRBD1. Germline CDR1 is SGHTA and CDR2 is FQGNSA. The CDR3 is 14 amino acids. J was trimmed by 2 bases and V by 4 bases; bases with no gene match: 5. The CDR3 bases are TGTGCCAGCAGCTGGAGACAGGGCCCCTACGAGCAGTACTTC. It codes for CASSWRQGPYEQYF.

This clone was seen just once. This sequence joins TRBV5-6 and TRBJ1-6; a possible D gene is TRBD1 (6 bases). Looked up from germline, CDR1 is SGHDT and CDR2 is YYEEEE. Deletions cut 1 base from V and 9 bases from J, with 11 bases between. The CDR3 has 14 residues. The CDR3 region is CASSLIQGSSPLHF. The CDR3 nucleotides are TGTGCCAGCAGCTTGATCCAGGGGTCTTCACCCCTCCACTTT.

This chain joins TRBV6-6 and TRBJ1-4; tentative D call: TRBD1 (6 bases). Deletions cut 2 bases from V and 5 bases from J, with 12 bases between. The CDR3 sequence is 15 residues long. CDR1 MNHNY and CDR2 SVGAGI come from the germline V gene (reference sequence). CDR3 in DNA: TGTGCCAGCAGTTACGTGGGGGCCCCAAATGAAAAACTGTTTTTT. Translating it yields CASSYVGAPNEKLFF.

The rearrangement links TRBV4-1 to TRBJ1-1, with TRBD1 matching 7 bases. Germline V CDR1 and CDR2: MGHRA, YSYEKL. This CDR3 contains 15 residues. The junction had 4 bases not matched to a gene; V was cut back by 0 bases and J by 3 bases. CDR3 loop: CASSQDDRVYTEAFF. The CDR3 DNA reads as TGCGCCAGCAGCCAAGATGACAGGGTATACACTGAAGCTTTCTTT.

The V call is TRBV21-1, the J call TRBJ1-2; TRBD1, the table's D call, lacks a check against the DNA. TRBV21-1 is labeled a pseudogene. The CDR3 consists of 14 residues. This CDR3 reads CASRVSGGCYGYTF. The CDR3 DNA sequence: TGTGCCAGCAGAGTGTCAGGGGGCTGCTATGGCTACACCTTC.

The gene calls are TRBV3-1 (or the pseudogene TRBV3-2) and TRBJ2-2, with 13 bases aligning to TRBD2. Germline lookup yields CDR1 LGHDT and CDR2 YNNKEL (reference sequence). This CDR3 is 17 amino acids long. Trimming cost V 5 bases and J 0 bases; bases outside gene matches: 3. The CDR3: CASSRTSGGTNTGELFF. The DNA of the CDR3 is TGTGCCAGCAGCAGGACTAGCGGGGGCACGAACACCGGGGAGCTGTTTTTT.

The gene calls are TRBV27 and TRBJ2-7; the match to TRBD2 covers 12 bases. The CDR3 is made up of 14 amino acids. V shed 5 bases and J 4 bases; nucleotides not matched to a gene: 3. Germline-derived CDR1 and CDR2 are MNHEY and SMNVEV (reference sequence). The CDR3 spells CASSPTSGGYEQYF. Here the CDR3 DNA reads TGTGCCAGCAGTCCGACTAGCGGGGGATACGAGCAGTACTTC.

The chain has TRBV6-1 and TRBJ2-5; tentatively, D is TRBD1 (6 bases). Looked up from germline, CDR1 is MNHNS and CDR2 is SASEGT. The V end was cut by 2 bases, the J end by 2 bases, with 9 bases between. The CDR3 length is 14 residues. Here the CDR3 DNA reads TGTGCCAGCAGTGAACAGGACAGTCAAGAGACCCAGTACTTC. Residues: CASSEQDSQETQYF.

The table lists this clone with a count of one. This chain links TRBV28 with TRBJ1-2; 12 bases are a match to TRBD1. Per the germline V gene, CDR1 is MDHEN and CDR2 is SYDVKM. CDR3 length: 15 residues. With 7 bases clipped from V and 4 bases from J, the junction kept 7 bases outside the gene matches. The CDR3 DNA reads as TGTGCCAGCACCTGGGGACAGGGGGCTTCCTATGGCTACACCTTC. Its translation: CASTWGQGASYGYTF.

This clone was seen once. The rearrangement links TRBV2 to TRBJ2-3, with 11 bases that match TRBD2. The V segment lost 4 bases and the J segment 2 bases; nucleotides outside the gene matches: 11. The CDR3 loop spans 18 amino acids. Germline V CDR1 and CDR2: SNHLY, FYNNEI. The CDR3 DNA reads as TGTGCCAGCAGTGGACCCTCCTTAGCGGGGGGGAACACAGATACGCAGTATTTT. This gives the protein CASSGPSLAGGNTDTQYF.

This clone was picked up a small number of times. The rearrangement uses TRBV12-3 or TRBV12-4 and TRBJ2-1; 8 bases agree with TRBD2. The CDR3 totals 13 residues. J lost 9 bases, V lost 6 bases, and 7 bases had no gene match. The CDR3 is CASSSSRGGEQFF. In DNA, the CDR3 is TGTGCCAGCAGCTCCTCACGGGGGGGTGAGCAGTTCTTC.

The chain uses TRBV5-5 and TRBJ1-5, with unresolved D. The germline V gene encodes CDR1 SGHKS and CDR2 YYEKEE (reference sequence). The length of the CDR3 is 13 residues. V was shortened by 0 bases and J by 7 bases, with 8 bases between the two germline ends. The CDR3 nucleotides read TGTGCCAGCAGCTTGGAAGTTCGGCAGCCCCAGCATTTT. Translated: CASSLEVRQPQHF.

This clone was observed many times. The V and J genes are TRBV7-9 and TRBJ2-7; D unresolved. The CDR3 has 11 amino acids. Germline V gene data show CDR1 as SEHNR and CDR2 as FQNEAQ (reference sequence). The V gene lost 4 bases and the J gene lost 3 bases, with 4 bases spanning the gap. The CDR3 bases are TGTGCCAGCAGCTCCTACTACGAGCAGTACTTC. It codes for CASSSYYEQYF.

The CDR3 protein is CASSPTGTSGGFEQYF. CDR3 nucleotide sequence: TGTGCCAGCTCACCCACCGGGACTAGCGGGGGGTTCGAGCAGTACTTC. The chain links TRBV18 to TRBJ2-7; 15 nucleotides match TRBD2. The germline V gene has CDR1 KGHSH and CDR2 LQKENI. The V and J ends lost 3 bases and 6 bases, in that order; junction bases with no gene match: 6. The CDR3 runs 16 residues.

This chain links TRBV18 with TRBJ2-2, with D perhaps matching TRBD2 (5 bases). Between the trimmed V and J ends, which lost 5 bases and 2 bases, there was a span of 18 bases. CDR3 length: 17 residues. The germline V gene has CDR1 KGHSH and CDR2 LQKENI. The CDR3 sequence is CASSSRTAAINTGELFF. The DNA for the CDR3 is TGTGCCAGCTCATCAAGGACTGCAGCGATAAACACCGGGGAGCTGTTTTTT.

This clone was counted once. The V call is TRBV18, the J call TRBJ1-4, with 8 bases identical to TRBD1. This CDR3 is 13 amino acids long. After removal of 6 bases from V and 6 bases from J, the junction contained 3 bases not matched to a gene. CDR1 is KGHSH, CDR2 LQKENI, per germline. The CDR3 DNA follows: TGTGCCAGCTCGCCGACAGGGGATGAAAAACTGTTTTTT. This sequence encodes CASSPTGDEKLFF.

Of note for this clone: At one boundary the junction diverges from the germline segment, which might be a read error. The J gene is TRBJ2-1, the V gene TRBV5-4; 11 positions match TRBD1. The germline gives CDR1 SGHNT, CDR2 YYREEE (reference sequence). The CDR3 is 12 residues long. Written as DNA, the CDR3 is TGTGCCAGCAGCGCCTTTCCGGGACAGGGGGTCTTC. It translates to CASSAFPGQGVF.

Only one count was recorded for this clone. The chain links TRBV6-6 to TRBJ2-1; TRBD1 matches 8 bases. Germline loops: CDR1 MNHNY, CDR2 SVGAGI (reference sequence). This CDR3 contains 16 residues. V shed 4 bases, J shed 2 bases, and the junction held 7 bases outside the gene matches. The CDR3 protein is CASSFRTGLTYNEQFF. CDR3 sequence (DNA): TGTGCCAGCAGTTTCCGGACAGGGTTGACCTACAATGAGCAGTTCTTC.

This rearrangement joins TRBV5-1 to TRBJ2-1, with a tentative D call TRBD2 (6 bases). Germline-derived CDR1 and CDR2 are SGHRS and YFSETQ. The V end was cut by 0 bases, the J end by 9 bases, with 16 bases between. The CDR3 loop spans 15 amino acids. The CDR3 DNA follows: TGCGCCAGCAGCTTGGATTCTCGGGCCGGGAGTGAGCAGTTCTTC. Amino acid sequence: CASSLDSRAGSEQFF.

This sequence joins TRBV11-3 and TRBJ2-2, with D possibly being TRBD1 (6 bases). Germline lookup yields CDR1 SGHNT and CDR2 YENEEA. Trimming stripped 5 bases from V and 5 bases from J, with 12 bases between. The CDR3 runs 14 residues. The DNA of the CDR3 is TGTGCCAGCAGCACGAGGACAGCAACCGGGGAGCTGTTTTTT. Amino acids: CASSTRTATGELFF.

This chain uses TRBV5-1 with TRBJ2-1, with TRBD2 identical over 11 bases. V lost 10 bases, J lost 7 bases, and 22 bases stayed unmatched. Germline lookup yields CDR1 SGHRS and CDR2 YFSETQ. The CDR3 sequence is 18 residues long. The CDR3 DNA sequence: TGCGCCTCCACCGTCTCCTTAGCGGGGGGGCTTAAGGCGAATGAGCAGTTCTTC. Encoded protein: CASTVSLAGGLKANEQFF.

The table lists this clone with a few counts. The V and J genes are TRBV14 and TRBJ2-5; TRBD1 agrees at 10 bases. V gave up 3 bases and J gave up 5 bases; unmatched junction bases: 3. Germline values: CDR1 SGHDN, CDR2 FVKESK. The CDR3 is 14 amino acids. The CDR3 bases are TGTGCCAGCAGCCACGGGACAGGGGATGAGACCCAGTACTTC. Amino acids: CASSHGTGDETQYF.

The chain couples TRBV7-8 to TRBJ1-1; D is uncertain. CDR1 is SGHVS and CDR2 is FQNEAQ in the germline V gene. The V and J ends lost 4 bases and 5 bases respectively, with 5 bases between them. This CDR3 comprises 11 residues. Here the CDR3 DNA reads TGTGCCAGCAGCTCGTATACTGAAGCTTTCTTT. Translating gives CASSSYTEAFF.